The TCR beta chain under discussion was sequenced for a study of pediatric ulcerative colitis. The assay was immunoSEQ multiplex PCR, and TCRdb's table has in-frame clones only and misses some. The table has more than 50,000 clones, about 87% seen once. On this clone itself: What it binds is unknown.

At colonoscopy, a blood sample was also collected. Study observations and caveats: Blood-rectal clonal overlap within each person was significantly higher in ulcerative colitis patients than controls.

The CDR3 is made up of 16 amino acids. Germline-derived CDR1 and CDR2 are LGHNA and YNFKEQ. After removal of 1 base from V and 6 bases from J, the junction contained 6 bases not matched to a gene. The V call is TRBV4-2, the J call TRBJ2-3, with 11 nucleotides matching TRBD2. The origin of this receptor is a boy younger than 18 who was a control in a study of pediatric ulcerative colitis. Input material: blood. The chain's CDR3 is CASSQGLAGGWDTQYF. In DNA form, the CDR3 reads TGTGCCAGCAGCCAAGGGCTAGCGGGAGGTTGGGATACGCAGTATTTT.